The 9 T cell receptor beta chains below were found in one sample sequenced in a study of shared clonotypes between healthy human individuals. Assay: immunoSEQ multiplex PCR; the TCRdb copy retains only in-frame clones and omits some. The sample holds about 2 million clones, approximately 94% seen once. CD45RO-negative, CCR7-selected cells formed the naive CD8 fraction, which excluded terminally differentiated effector memory CD45RA+ cells. The source material was naive CD8+ T cells sorted from blood. These receptor sequences come from a man younger than 35 in good health.

This chain joins TRBV14 and TRBJ2-4; a possible D gene is TRBD1 (6 bases). CDR3 length: 17 amino acids. V lost 0 bases and J 9 bases, leaving 21 bases between the germline ends. CDR1 and CDR2 from the germline V gene are SGHDN and FVKESK. The CDR3 DNA is TGTGCCAGCAGCCAAGATAATCGATTACGGCAGGGGAGCATTCAGTACTTC. It encodes CASSQDNRLRQGSIQYF.

The chain recombines TRBV19 with TRBJ2-7, with D possibly being TRBD1 (5 bases). Trimming left V 3 bases short and J 3 bases short, with 12 bases between. The CDR3 is 14 amino acids. Germline CDR1 and CDR2: LNHDA and SQIVND (reference sequence). The CDR3 region is CASSISGPLYEQYF. CDR3 sequence (DNA): TGTGCCAGTAGTATCTCAGGGCCTCTCTACGAGCAGTACTTC.

V gene TRBV2 combines with J gene TRBJ2-3, with D unresolved. Per germline, CDR1 SNHLY and CDR2 FYNNEI. The CDR3 length is 15 residues. V gave up 6 bases and J gave up 4 bases, with 17 bases separating them. The CDR3 sequence: CASSASASTADTQYF. CDR3 sequence (DNA): TGTGCCAGCAGCGCCTCTGCCTCTACAGCAGATACGCAGTATTTT.

The J gene is TRBJ2-3, the V gene TRBV5-4; D remains unclear. The V end was cut by 4 bases, the J end by 3 bases, with 12 bases between. The CDR3 contains 14 residues. Germline values: CDR1 SGHNT, CDR2 YYREEE (reference sequence). CDR3: CASSPADETDTQYF. CDR3 nucleotide sequence: TGTGCCAGCAGCCCGGCGGATGAGACAGATACGCAGTATTTT.

V gene TRBV5-6 combines with J gene TRBJ2-7; D gene ambiguous. The germline V and J ends were trimmed by 5 bases and 4 bases, with 16 bases remaining between them. Germline values: CDR1 SGHDT, CDR2 YYEEEE. The CDR3 extends over 14 amino acids. In DNA, the CDR3 is TGTGCCAGCAGTCCCGGTTTTTTAGTTTACGAGCAGTACTTC. Its translation: CASSPGFLVYEQYF.

The chain couples TRBV7-2 to TRBJ1-2; D uncertain. Germline assignment: CDR1 SGHTA and CDR2 FQGNSA. CDR3 length: 12 residues. The V end was cut by 1 base, the J end by 8 bases, with 8 bases between. The CDR3: CASSLDARGYTF. The DNA for the CDR3 is TGTGCCAGCAGCTTAGATGCCCGGGGCTACACCTTC.

This chain joins TRBV4-1 and TRBJ1-1; 9 bases line up with TRBD1. The V segment lost 4 bases and the J segment 4 bases; nucleotides outside the gene matches: 7. The CDR3 contains 15 residues. In germline, CDR1 is MGHRA, CDR2 YSYEKL. The CDR3 loop reads CASSLDRGAVTEAFF. The DNA for the CDR3 is TGCGCCAGCAGCCTAGACAGGGGGGCGGTCACTGAAGCTTTCTTT.

The chain recombines TRBV4-1 with TRBJ2-1; TRBD2 matches 10 bases. J lost 7 bases, V lost 1 base, and 7 bases had no gene match. Germline-derived CDR1 and CDR2 are MGHRA and YSYEKL. The CDR3 loop spans 16 amino acids. The CDR3, as DNA: TGCGCCAGCAGCCAAGGAACGGGACTAGCGAATAATGAGCAGTTCTTC. It encodes CASSQGTGLANNEQFF.

This clone was seen once. V usage is TRBV29-1 and J usage is TRBJ1-1; a possible D gene is TRBD1 (5 bases). V was clipped by 4 bases and J by 3 bases, with 12 bases between them. Germline V gene lookup returns CDR1 SQVTM and CDR2 ANQGSEA. The length of the CDR3 is 13 residues. This CDR3 reads CSVGGDEDTEAFF. CDR3 in DNA: TGCAGCGTTGGGGGGGATGAGGACACTGAAGCTTTCTTT.